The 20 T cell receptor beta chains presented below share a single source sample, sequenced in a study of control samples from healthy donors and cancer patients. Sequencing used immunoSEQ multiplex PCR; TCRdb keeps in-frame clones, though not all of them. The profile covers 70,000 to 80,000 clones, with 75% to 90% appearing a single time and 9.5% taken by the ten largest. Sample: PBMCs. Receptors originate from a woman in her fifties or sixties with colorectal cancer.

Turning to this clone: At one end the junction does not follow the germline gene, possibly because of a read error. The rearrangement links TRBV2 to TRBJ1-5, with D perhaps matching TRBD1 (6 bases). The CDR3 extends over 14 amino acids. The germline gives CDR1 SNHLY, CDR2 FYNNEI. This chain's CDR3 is CASSGTLSNQPQHF. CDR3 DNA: TGTGCCAGTAGTGGGACACTTAGCAATCAGCCCCAGCATTTT.

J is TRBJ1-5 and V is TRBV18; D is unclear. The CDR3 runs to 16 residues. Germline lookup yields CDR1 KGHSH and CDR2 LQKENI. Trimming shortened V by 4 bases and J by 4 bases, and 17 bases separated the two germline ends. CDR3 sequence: CASSLGSSWDNQPQHF. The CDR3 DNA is TGTGCCAGCTCACTTGGGTCCTCTTGGGATAATCAGCCCCAGCATTTT.

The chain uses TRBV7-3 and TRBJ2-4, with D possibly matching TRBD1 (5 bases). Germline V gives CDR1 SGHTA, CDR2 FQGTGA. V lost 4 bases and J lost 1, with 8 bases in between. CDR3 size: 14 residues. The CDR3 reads CASSSPGAKNIQYF. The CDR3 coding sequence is TGTGCCAGCAGCTCTCCAGGGGCCAAAAACATTCAGTACTTC.

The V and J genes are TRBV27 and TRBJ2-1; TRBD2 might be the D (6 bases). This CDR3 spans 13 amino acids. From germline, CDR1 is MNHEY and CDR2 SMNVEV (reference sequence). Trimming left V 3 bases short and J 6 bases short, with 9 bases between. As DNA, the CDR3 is TGTGCCAGCAGTTTTGGAGGGGTCAATGAGCAGTTCTTC. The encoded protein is CASSFGGVNEQFF.

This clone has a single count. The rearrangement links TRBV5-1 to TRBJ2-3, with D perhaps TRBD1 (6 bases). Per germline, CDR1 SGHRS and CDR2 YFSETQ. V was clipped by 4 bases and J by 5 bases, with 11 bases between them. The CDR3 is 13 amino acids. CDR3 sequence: CASSVPGEDTQYF. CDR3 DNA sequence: TGCGCCAGCAGCGTCCCAGGGGAAGATACGCAGTATTTT.

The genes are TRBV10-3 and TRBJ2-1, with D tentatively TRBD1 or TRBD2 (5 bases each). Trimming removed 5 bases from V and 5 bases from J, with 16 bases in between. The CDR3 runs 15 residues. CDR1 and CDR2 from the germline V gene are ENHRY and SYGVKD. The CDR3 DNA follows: TGTGCCATCAGTCTGTCCGCGTCGGGACACAATGAGCAGTTCTTC. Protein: CAISLSASGHNEQFF.

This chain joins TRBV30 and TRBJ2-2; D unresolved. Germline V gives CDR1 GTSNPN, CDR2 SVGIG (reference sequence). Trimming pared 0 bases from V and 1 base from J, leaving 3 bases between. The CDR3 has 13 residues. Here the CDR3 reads CAWSVQNTGELFF. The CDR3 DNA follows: TGTGCCTGGAGTGTACAGAACACCGGGGAGCTGTTTTTT. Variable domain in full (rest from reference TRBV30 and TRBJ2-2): SQTIHQWPATLVQPVGSPLSLECTVEGTSNPNLYWYRQAAGRGLQLLFYSVGIGQISSEVPQNLSASRPQDRQFILSSKKLLLSDSGFYLCAWSVQNTGELFFGEGSRLTVL.

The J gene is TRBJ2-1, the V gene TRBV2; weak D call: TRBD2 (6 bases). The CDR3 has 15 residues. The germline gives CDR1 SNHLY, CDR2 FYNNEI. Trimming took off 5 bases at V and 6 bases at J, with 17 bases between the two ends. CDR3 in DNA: TGTGCCAGCAGTCCCCCGGGGGTGGGGCTCAATGAGCAGTTCTTC. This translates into CASSPPGVGLNEQFF.

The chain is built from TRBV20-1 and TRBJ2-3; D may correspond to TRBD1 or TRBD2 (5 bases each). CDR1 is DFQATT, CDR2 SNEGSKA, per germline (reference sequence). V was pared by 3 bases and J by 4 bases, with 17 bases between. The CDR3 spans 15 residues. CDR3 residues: CSASASGTAPDTQYF. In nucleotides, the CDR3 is TGCAGTGCTAGTGCGTCGGGGACGGCTCCAGATACGCAGTATTTT.

This CDR3 reads CASSYGDTGELFF. DNA for the CDR3: TGTGCCAGCAGCTACGGGGACACCGGGGAGCTGTTTTTT. V usage is TRBV11-3 and J usage is TRBJ2-2; maybe TRBD2 (5 bases). Trimming pared 4 bases from V and 3 bases from J, leaving 6 bases between. The CDR3 runs to 13 residues. Germline V gene data show CDR1 as SGHNT and CDR2 as YENEEA.

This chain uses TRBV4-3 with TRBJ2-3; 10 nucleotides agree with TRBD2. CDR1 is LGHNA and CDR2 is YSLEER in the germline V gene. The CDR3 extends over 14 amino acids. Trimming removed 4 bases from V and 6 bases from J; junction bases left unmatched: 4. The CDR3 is CASSPAGGRDTQYF. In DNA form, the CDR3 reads TGCGCCAGCAGCCCAGCGGGGGGGCGCGATACGCAGTATTTT.

CDR3 sequence: CASSLRGSKLYGYTF. The DNA for the CDR3 is TGTGCCAGCAGTTTGAGGGGCTCTAAACTCTATGGCTACACCTTC. The V and J genes are TRBV6-5 and TRBJ1-2, with a tentative D call TRBD1 (5 bases). V was cut by 4 bases and J by 4 bases, with 16 bases left in between. The germline V gene has CDR1 MNHEY and CDR2 SVGAGI. The length of the CDR3 is 15 residues.

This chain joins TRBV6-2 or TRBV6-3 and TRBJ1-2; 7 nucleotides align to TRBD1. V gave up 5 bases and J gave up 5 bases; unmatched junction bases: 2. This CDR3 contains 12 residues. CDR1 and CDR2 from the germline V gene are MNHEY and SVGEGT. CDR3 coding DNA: TGTGCCAGCAGTCAACAGGGGTATGGCTACACCTTC. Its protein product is CASSQQGYGYTF.

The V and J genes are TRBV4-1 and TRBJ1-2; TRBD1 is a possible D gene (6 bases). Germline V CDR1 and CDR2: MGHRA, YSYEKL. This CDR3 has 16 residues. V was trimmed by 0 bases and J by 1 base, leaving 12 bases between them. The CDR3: CASSQDGQRINYGYTF. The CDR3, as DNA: TGCGCCAGCAGCCAAGATGGACAGCGGATTAACTATGGCTACACCTTC.

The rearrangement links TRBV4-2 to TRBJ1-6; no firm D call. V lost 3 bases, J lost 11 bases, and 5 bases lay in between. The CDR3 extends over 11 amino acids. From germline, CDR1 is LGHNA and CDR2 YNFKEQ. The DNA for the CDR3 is TGTGCCAGCAGCCACCCTGCACCCCTCCACTTT. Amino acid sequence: CASSHPAPLHF.

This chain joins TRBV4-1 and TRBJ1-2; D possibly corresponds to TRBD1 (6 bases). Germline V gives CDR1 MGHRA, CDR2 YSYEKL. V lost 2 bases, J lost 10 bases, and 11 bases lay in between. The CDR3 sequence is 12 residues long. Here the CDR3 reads CASSQSGVAYTF. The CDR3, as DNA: TGCGCCAGCAGCCAATCAGGGGTGGCCTACACCTTC.

CDR3 nucleotide sequence: TGCGCCAGCAGCGGGACAGGGGAAACTGAAGCTTTCTTT. The encoded protein is CASSGTGETEAFF. V gene TRBV10-1 combines with J gene TRBJ1-1, with 10 bases fitting TRBD1. Germline V lookup: CDR1 WNHNN, CDR2 SYGVQD (reference sequence). V was pared by 6 bases and J by 5 bases, with 3 bases of the junction left unmatched. The CDR3 is 13 amino acids.

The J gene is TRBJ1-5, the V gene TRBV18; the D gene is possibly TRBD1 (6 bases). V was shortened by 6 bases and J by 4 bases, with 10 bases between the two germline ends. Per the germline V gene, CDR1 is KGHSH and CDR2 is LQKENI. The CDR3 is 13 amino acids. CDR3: CASSWDINQPQHF. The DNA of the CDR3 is TGTGCCAGCTCGTGGGACATTAATCAGCCCCAGCATTTT. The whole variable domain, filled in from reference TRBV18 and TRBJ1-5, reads NAGVMQNPRHLVRRRGQEARLRCSPMKGHSHVYWYRQLPEEGLKFMVYLQKENIIDESGMPKERFSAEFPKEGPSILRIQQVVRGDSAAYFCASSWDINQPQHFGDGTRLSIL.

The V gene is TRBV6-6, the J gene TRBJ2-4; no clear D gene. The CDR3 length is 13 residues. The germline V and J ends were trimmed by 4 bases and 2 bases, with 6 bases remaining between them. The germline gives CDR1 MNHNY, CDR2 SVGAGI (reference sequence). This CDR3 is CASSWGSKNIQYF. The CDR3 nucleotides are TGTGCCAGCAGTTGGGGATCCAAAAACATTCAGTACTTC.

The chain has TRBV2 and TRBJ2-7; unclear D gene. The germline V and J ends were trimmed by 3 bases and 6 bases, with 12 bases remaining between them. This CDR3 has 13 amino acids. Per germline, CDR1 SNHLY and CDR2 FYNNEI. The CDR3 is CASSEAPPGEQYV. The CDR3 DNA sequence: TGTGCCAGCAGTGAGGCCCCGCCGGGCGAGCAGTACGTC.